Listed here is a single TCR beta chain. Its antigen is not identified. This PCR relied on a set of 60 Vbeta primers and 13 Jbeta primers. Generated by immunoSEQ multiplex PCR, the TCRdb table keeps only in-frame clones and is missing some. Of about 190,000 clones listed, about 80% are singletons. This entry belongs to a study of cytomegalovirus exposure and HLA in healthy donors. The V and J ends lost 8 bases and 0 bases respectively, with 16 bases between them. Germline CDR1 is SQVTM and CDR2 is ANQGSEA. The CDR3 has 14 amino acids. Unrecorded immune exposures were likely, despite nominal health at sampling. General study results and limits: Fewer N-insertions than the roughly 630-donor mean were reportedly shown by an Asian-associated ancestry cluster in a later analysis. Three CMV-associated chains were confirmed in vitro to be specific for CMV antigens. It was in a later analysis that TCR association rates were seen to vary by HLA locus, highest for DRB1 and lowest for HLA-C.

Sequencing input: PBMCs. The chain carries TRBV29-1 and TRBJ1-1, with a tentative D call TRBD1 (6 bases). This clonotype originated in a woman aged 18-30 years in good health and CMV-seropositive. CDR3 sequence (DNA): TGCAGCCTTGGGGGGGGCTTGGTGAACACTGAAGCTTTCTTT. Translating gives CSLGGGLVNTEAFF.